Below, 17 T cell receptor beta chains from the same sample are listed, as sequenced in a study of CD8+CD57+ T cells in acquired aplastic anemia. Genomic DNA acted as the template from which TCR beta VDJ combination and CDR3 sequence profiling were carried out. TCRdb passed the reads through MiXCR, listing each CDR3 protein once. This sample has some 130,000 distinct CDR3 sequences, with roughly 50% found just once. Sequences were obtained from sorted CD4+, CD8+, or CD8+CD57+ T cells (not recorded which) from PBMCs. The receptors originated from a human donor in good health, serving as a control.

This clonotype was counted at least ten times. The chain is built from TRBV3-1 and TRBJ1-6, with D unclear. The CDR3 extends over 16 amino acids. Germline CDR1 reads LGHDT; CDR2 reads YNNKEL (reference sequence). Trimming left V 2 bases short and J 8 bases short, with 16 bases between. The CDR3: CASSQSFLRGDSPLHF. Here the CDR3 DNA reads TGTGCCAGCAGCCAAAGCTTTCTCCGGGGAGATTCACCCCTCCACTTT.

This rearrangement joins TRBV19 to TRBJ2-5; 8 nucleotides agree with TRBD2. Trimming at V came to 10 bases and at J to 5 bases, leaving 12 bases not matched to a gene. Germline V gene sequence: CDR1 LNHDA, CDR2 SQIVND (reference sequence). The CDR3 is made up of 14 amino acids. CDR3 region: CATQLGLASETQYF. In DNA form, the CDR3 reads TGTGCCACCCAACTAGGACTAGCTTCGGAGACCCAGTACTTC.

The chain recombines TRBV19 with TRBJ2-3; 9 bases fit TRBD2. This CDR3 contains 15 residues. The germline gives CDR1 LNHDA, CDR2 SQIVND (reference sequence). V trimming: 5 bases; J trimming: 4 bases; junction bases outside the gene matches: 7. The CDR3 sequence is CASSLAGLSADTQYF. CDR3 nucleotides: TGTGCCAGTAGTCTAGCGGGGCTTAGCGCAGATACGCAGTATTTT. The variable domain in full, with the rest retrieved from reference TRBV19 and TRBJ2-3, is DGGITQSPKYLFRKEGQNVTLSCEQNLNHDAMYWYRQDPGQGLRLIYYSQIVNDFQKGDIAEGYSVSREKKESFPLTVTSAQKNPTAFYLCASSLAGLSADTQYFGPGTRLTVL.

Turning to this clonotype: Because the CDR3 is missing its conserved closing phenylalanine or tryptophan, this is likely a read error. The V and J genes are TRBV6-2 or TRBV6-3 and TRBJ2-4; D might be TRBD1 or TRBD2, each matching 6 bases. V lost 6 bases and J lost 1, with 13 bases in between. The CDR3 runs 15 residues. The germline V gene has CDR1 MNHEY and CDR2 SVGEGT. The CDR3 spells CASRTTGRAKNIQYV. Written as DNA, the CDR3 is TGTGCCAGCAGAACTACAGGGAGGGCCAAAAACATTCAGTACGTC.

This clonotype was found many times. J is TRBJ1-2 and V is TRBV7-9; 9 bases agree with TRBD1. Germline lookup yields CDR1 SEHNR and CDR2 FQNEAQ (reference sequence). The CDR3 runs to 15 residues. With V trimmed by 1 base and J by 8 bases, 8 bases remained unmatched. CDR3 protein: CASSLERVQGAGYTF. For the CDR3, the DNA is TGTGCCAGCAGCTTAGAGAGGGTACAGGGGGCCGGCTACACCTTC.

The chain employs TRBV29-1 and TRBJ1-2; weak D call: TRBD1 (6 bases). This CDR3 comprises 13 residues. V lost 7 bases, J lost 7 bases, and 19 bases lay in between. Germline CDR1 is SQVTM and CDR2 is ANQGSEA. The CDR3 bases are TGCAGCGCCGCAGGGGCAGGGGAGAGTGGCTACACCTTC. Residues: CSAAGAGESGYTF. Full variable domain (remainder filled in from reference TRBV29-1 and TRBJ1-2): SAVISQKPSRDICQRGTSLTIQCQVDSQVTMMFWYRQQPGQSLTLIATANQGSEATYESGFVIDKFPISRPNLTFSTLTVSNMSPEDSSIYLCSAAGAGESGYTFGSGTRLTVV.

This clonotype was seen ten or more times. An end of the junction does not agree with germline; a read error may underlie this. This chain connects TRBV18 to TRBJ2-5, with 8 positions matching TRBD2. This CDR3 is built from 10 residues. The V gene's germline CDR1 is KGHSH and CDR2 LQKENI. CDR3 in DNA: TGTGCCAGCTCACCAAGGACTAGCCAATTC. Translated, it gives CASSPRTSQF. Using reference TRBV18 and TRBJ2-5 for the parts outside the CDR3, the full variable domain is NAGVMQNPRHLVRRRGQEARLRCSPMKGHSHVYWYRQLPEEGLKFMVYLQKENIIDESGMPKERFSAEFPKEGPSILRIQQVVRGDSAAYFCASSPRTSQFGPGTRLLVL.

This clonotype was observed at least ten times. The chain is built from TRBV7-9 and TRBJ2-7; the D gene could be TRBD1 or TRBD2 (5 bases each). The CDR3 length is 17 residues. The germline V and J ends were trimmed by 1 base and 6 bases, with 22 bases remaining between them. Germline V gene sequence: CDR1 SEHNR, CDR2 FQNEAQ (reference sequence). DNA of the CDR3: TGTGCCAGCAGCTTAGAGGGGACCGGGGCCTCGGAAGGCGAGCAGTACTTC. Protein sequence: CASSLEGTGASEGEQYF. Complete variable domain (other parts from reference TRBV7-9 and TRBJ2-7): DTGVSQNPRHKITKRGQNVTFRCDPISEHNRLYWYRQTLGQGPEFLTYFQNEAQLEKSRLLSDRFSAERPKGSFSTLEIQRTEQGDSAMYLCASSLEGTGASEGEQYFGPGTRLTVT.

The genes are TRBV19 and TRBJ2-2, with no clear D. The CDR3 contains 12 residues. Per germline, CDR1 LNHDA and CDR2 SQIVND (reference sequence). Trimming removed 5 bases at V and 4 bases at J, with 5 bases between. The DNA of the CDR3 is TGTGCCAGTAGTCACCCCACCGGGGAGCTGTTTTTT. This codes for CASSHPTGELFF.

The chain employs TRBV19 and TRBJ1-2; possible D gene TRBD1, 5 bases. This CDR3 is built from 15 residues. The V and J ends lost 6 bases and 8 bases respectively, with 22 bases between them. Germline values: CDR1 LNHDA, CDR2 SQIVND (reference sequence). The CDR3 DNA sequence: TGTGCCAGTAGCCTCGGGGCAGGGTTGCAGTGGGGCTACACCTTC. Amino acid sequence: CASSLGAGLQWGYTF.

The chain recombines TRBV10-2 with TRBJ2-7; TRBD2 matches at 12 bases. The germline CDR1 and CDR2 sequences are WSHSY and SAAADI. With V trimmed by 5 bases and J by 5 bases, 7 bases remained unmatched. CDR3 length: 15 amino acids. The CDR3 protein is CASSMASGGANEQYF. The CDR3 DNA is TGCGCCAGCAGTATGGCTAGCGGGGGGGCGAACGAGCAGTACTTC.

The chain links TRBV20-1 to TRBJ2-7, with 14 bases that match TRBD2. The V and J ends lost 3 bases and 2 bases, in that order; junction bases with no gene match: 3. The CDR3 loop spans 15 amino acids. Germline CDR1 DFQATT, CDR2 SNEGSKA (reference sequence). CDR3 region: CSARTSGGATYEQYF. CDR3 nucleotides: TGCAGTGCTAGGACTAGCGGGGGGGCGACCTACGAGCAGTACTTC.

This clonotype has a count of ten or more. The J gene is TRBJ2-2, the V gene TRBV7-8; maybe TRBD2 (5 bases). The germline V gene has CDR1 SGHVS and CDR2 FQNEAQ. V was pared by 5 bases and J by 3 bases, with 13 bases between. CDR3 length: 15 amino acids. CDR3 residues: CASSLGRLDTGELFF. CDR3 bases: TGTGCCAGCAGCCTAGGGAGATTGGACACCGGGGAGCTGTTTTTT.

The chain couples TRBV25-1 to TRBJ1-2; D is undetermined. Germline CDR1 MGHDK, CDR2 SYGVNS. Trimming cost V 2 bases and J 8 bases, with 12 bases left between them. The CDR3 contains 13 residues. The CDR3 loop reads CASSEGQPWGYTF. CDR3 DNA: TGTGCCAGCAGTGAAGGGCAGCCTTGGGGCTACACCTTC.

The chain employs TRBV7-9 and TRBJ1-1; D is unresolved. Germline V gene sequence: CDR1 SEHNR, CDR2 FQNEAQ (reference sequence). The V end was cut by 1 base, the J end by 1 base, with 10 bases between. This CDR3 has 15 amino acids. CDR3 region: CASSLVGSPNTEAFF. The CDR3 nucleotides read TGTGCCAGCAGCTTAGTAGGGAGTCCGAACACTGAAGCTTTCTTT.

This clonotype was counted only a few times. Just one base apart from a much larger clone, this may be a read error. The genes are TRBV12-3 or TRBV12-4 and TRBJ1-1; no clear D. The CDR3 has 15 amino acids. CDR3 DNA: TGTGCCAGCTCGCGACGCCGGGTAGTGAACACTGAAGCTTCCTTT. This encodes CASSRRRVVNTEASF.

Concerning this clonotype itself: The CDR3 does not close with the conserved phenylalanine or tryptophan, likely indicating a read error. The chain carries TRBV2 and TRBJ1-1; D is ambiguous. Germline CDR1 reads SNHLY; CDR2 reads FYNNEI. There are 11 residues in the CDR3. The V gene lost 6 bases and the J gene lost 7 bases, with 9 bases spanning the gap. The CDR3, as DNA: TGTGCCAGCAGCTCTAACGTTGAAGCTTTCTCT. Translated: CASSSNVEAFS.